This T cell receptor (beta chain) was identified in a study of cytomegalovirus exposure and HLA in healthy donors. Measured with immunoSEQ multiplex PCR; TCRdb has only the in-frame clones, and not every one. The sample gives some 350,000 clones, about 90% of which show up once; approximately 1.1% is in the top ten. V was shortened by 0 bases and J by 2 bases, with 7 bases between the two germline ends. The CDR3 sequence is 15 residues long. Germline V lookup: CDR1 PRHDT, CDR2 FYEKMQ (reference sequence). The sample was PBMCs. V and J are TRBV13 and TRBJ2-2; D gene unclear. The TCR originated in a young woman in good health and CMV-seropositive. In DNA form, the CDR3 reads TGTGCCAGCAGCTTAGGGCTATTCAACACCGGGGAGCTGTTTTTT. Protein sequence: CASSLGLFNTGELFF.